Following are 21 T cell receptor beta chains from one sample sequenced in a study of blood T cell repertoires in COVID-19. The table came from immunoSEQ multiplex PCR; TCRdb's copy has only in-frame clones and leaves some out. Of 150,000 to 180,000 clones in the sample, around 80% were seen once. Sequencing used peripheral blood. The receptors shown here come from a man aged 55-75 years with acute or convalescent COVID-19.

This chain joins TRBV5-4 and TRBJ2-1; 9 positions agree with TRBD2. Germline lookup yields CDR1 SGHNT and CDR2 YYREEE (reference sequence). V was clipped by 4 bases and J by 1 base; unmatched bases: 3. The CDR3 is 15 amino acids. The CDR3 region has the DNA TGTGCCAGCAGCCCCCTAGCGGGATCCTACAATGAGCAGTTCTTC. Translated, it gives CASSPLAGSYNEQFF.

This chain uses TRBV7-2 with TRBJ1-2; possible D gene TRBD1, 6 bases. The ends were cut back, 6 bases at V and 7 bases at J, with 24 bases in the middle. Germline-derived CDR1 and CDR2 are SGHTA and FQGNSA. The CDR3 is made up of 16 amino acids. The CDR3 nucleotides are TGTGCCAGCAGATCCGGCGGTACAGGGCATTTCTCTGGCTACACCTTC. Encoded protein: CASRSGGTGHFSGYTF.

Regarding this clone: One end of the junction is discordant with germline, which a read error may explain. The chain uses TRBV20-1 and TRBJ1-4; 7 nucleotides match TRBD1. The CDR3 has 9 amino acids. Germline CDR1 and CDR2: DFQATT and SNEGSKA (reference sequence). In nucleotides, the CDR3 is TGCAGTGCCTTACCGGGACAGCTATTT. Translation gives CSALPGQLF.

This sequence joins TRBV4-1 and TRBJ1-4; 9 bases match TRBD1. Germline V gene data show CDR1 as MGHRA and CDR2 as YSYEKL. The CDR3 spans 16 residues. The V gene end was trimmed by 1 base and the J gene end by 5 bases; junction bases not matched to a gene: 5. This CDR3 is CASSQAPTGGNEKLFF. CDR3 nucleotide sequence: TGCGCCAGCAGCCAAGCTCCGACAGGGGGGAATGAAAAACTGTTTTTT.

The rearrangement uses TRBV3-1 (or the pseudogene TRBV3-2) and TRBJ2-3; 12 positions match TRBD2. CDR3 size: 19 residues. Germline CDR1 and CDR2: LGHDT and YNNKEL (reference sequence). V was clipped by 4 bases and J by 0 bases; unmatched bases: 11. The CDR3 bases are TGTGCCAGCAGCCCACATTCGACTAGCGGGAGTCGGAGCACAGATACGCAGTATTTT. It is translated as CASSPHSTSGSRSTDTQYF.

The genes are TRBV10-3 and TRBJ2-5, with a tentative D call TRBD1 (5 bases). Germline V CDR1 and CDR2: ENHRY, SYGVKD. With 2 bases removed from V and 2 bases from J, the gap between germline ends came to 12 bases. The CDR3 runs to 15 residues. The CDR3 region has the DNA TGTGCCATCAGTGAGGGTCAGGGCCTACAAGAGACCCAGTACTTC. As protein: CAISEGQGLQETQYF.

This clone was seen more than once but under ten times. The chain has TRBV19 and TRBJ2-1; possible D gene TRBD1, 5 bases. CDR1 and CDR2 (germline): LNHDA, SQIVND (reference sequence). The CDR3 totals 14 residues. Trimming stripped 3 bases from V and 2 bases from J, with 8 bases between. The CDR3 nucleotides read TGTGCCAGTAGTATGACAGTCACCTACAATGAGCAGTTCTTC. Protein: CASSMTVTYNEQFF.

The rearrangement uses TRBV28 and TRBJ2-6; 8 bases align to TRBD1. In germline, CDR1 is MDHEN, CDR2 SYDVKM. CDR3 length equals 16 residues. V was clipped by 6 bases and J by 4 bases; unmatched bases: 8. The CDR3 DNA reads TGTGCCAGCAGGTTGACAGGGGTAAGCGGGGCCAACGTCCTGACTTTC. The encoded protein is CASRLTGVSGANVLTF.

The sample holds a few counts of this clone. CDR3: CAGGTELNTEAFF. Written as DNA, the CDR3 is TGTGCCGGGGGGACGGAATTGAACACTGAAGCTTTCTTT. The V and J genes are TRBV5-4 and TRBJ1-1; possible D gene TRBD1, 5 bases. Trimming took 10 bases from V and 0 from J, leaving 13 bases between them. The germline CDR1 and CDR2 sequences are SGHNT and YYREEE (reference sequence). This CDR3 spans 13 amino acids.

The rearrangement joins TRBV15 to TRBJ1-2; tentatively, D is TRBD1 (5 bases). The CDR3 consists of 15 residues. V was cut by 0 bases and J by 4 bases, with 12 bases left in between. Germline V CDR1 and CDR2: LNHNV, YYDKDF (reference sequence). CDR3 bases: TGTGCCACCAGCAGAGATCTGACAGCACCCTATGGCTACACCTTC. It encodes CATSRDLTAPYGYTF.

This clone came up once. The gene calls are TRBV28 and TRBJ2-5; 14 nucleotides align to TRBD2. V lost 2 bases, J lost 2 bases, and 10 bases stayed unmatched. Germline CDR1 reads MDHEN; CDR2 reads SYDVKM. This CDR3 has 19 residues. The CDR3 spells CASSLTATSGRGGQETQYF. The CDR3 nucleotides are TGTGCCAGCAGTTTAACGGCGACTAGCGGGAGGGGGGGGCAAGAGACCCAGTACTTC.

Here the CDR3 reads CASSYGGTSSYEQYF. The CDR3 nucleotides are TGTGCCAGCAGTTATGGGGGGACCTCATCCTACGAGCAGTACTTC. This chain uses TRBV6-2 or TRBV6-3 with TRBJ2-7; TRBD2 might be the D (6 bases). The CDR3 runs 15 residues. V was pared by 3 bases and J by 1 base, with 13 bases between. Per the germline V gene, CDR1 is MNHEY and CDR2 is SVGEGT.

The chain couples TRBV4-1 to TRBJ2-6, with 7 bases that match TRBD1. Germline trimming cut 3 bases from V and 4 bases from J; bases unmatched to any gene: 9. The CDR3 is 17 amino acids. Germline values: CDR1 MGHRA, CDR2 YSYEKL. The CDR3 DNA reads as TGCGCCAGCAGCCAGAATCGACAGGGAGCCGGGGCCAACGTCCTGACTTTC. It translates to CASSQNRQGAGANVLTF.

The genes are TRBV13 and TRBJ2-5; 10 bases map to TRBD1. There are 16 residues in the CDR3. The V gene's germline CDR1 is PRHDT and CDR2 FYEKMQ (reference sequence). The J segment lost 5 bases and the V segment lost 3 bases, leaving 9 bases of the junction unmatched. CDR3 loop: CASSFQGTGVLETQYF. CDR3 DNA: TGTGCCAGCAGCTTCCAAGGGACAGGGGTGTTGGAGACCCAGTACTTC. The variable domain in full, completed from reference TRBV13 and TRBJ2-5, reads AAGVIQSPRHLIKEKRETATLKCYPIPRHDTVYWYQQGPGQDPQFLISFYEKMQSDKGSIPDRFSAQQFSDYHSELNMSSLELGDSALYFCASSFQGTGVLETQYFGPGTRLLVL.

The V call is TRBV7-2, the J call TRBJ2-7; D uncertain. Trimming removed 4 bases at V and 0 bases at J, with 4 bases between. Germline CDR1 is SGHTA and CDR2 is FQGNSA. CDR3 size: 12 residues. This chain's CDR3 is CASSSSSYEQYF. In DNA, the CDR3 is TGTGCCAGCAGCTCGAGCTCCTACGAGCAGTACTTC.

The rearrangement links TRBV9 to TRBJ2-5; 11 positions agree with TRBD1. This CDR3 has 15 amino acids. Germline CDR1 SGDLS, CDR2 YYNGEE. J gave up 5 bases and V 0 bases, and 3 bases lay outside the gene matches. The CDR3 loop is CASSVGTGGAETQYF. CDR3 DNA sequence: TGTGCCAGCAGCGTAGGGACAGGGGGCGCGGAGACCCAGTACTTC.

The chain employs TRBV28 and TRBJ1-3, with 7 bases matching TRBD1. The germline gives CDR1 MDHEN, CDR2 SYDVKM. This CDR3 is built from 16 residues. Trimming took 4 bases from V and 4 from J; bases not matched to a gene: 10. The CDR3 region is CASSSGGQWSGNTIYF. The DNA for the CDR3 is TGTGCCAGCAGTTCAGGGGGACAGTGGTCCGGAAACACCATATATTTT. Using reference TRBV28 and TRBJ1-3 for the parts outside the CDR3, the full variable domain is DVKVTQSSRYLVKRTGEKVFLECVQDMDHENMFWYRQDPGLGLRLIYFSYDVKMKEKGDIPEGYSVSREKKERFSLILESASTNQTSMYLCASSSGGQWSGNTIYFGEGSWLTVV.

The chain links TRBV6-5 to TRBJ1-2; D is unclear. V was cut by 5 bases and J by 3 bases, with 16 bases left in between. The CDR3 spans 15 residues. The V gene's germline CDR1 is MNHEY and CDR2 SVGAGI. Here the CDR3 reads CASSPAALPYYGYTF. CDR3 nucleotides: TGTGCCAGCAGTCCCGCGGCCCTTCCTTACTATGGCTACACCTTC.

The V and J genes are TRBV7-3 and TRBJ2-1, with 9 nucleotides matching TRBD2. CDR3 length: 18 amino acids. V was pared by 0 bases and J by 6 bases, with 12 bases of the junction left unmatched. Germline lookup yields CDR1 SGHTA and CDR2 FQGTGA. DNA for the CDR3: TGTGCCAGCAGCTTAACCCCCTCTTCGCGGGGGGGCCGCAATGAGCAGTTCTTC. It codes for CASSLTPSSRGGRNEQFF. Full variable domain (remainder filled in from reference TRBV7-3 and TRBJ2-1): GAGVSQTPSNKVTEKGKYVELRCDPISGHTALYWYRQSLGQGPEFLIYFQGTGAADDSGLPNDRFFAVRPEGSVSTLKIQRTERGDSAVYLCASSLTPSSRGGRNEQFFGPGTRLTVL.

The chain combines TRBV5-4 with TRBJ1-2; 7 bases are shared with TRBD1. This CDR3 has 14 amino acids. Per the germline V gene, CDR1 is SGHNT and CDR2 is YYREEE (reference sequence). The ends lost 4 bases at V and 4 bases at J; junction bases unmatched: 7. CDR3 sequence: CASSEGQEIYGYTF. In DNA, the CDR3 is TGTGCCAGCAGCGAAGGACAGGAGATCTATGGCTACACCTTC. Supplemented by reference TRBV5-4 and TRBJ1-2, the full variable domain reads ETGVTQSPTHLIKTRGQQVTLRCSSQSGHNTVSWYQQALGQGPQFIFQYYREEENGRGNFPPRFSGLQFPNYSSELNVNALELDDSALYLCASSEGQEIYGYTFGSGTRLTVV.

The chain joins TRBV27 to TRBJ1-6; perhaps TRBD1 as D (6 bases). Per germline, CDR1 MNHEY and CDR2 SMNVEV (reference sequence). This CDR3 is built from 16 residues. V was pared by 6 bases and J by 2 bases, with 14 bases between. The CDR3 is CASSSYRATYNSPLHF. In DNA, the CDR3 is TGTGCCAGCAGCTCGTACAGGGCCACCTATAATTCACCCCTCCACTTT.